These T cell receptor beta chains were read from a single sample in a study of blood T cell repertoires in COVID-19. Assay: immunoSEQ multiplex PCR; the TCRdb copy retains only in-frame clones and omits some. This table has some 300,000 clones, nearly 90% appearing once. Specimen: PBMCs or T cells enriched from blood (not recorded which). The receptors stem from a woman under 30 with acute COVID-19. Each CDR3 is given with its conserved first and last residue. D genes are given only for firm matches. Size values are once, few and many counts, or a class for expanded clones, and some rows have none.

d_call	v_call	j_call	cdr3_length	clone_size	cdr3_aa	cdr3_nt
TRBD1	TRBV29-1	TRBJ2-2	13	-	CSVVQGDTGELFF	TGCAGCGTTGTACAGGGGGACACCGGGGAGCTGTTTTTT
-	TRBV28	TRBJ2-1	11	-	CASSLYNEQFF	TGTGCCAGCAGTTTGTATAATGAGCAGTTCTTC
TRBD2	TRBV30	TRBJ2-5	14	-	CAWSGGRAQETQYF	TGTGCCTGGAGTGGCGGGAGGGCGCAAGAGACCCAGTACTTC
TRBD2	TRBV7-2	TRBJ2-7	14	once	CASSLVAGGDEQYF	TGTGCCAGCAGCTTAGTAGCGGGAGGGGACGAGCAGTACTTC
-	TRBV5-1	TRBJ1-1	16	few	CASSPGGGRVNTEAFF	TGCGCCAGCAGCCCGGGGGGCGGCAGGGTAAACACTGAAGCTTTCTTT
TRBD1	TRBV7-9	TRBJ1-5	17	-	CASSPGTGFRSNQPQHF	TGTGCCAGCAGCCCAGGGACAGGGTTTCGGAGCAATCAGCCCCAGCATTTT
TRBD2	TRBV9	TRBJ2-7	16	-	CASSAGVAGASYEQYF	TGTGCCAGCAGCGCCGGAGTGGCGGGAGCATCCTACGAGCAGTACTTC
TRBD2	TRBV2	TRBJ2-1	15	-	CASVRTSGMLDEQFF	TGTGCCAGCGTTAGGACTAGCGGGATGTTGGATGAGCAGTTCTTC
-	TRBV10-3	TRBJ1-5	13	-	CAIRPTHDQPQHF	TGTGCCATCAGGCCAACTCACGATCAGCCCCAGCATTTT
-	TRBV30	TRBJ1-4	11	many	CAWSPREKLFF	TGTGCCTGGAGCCCCCGGGAAAAACTGTTTTTT
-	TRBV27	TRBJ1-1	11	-	CASSLGGEAFF	TGTGCCAGCAGTTTGGGGGGGGAAGCTTTCTTT
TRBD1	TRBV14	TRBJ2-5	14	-	CASSHRGQEETQYF	TGTGCCAGCAGCCACCGAGGACAGGAAGAGACCCAGTACTTC
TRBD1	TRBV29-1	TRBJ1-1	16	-	CSVRTGGDPMNTEAFF	TGCAGCGTTAGGACAGGGGGCGATCCCATGAACACTGAAGCTTTCTTT
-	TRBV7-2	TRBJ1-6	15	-	CASNLEAGGNSPLHF	TGTGCCAGCAACTTAGAGGCGGGGGGGAATTCACCCCTCCACTTT
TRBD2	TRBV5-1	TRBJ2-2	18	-	CASSSHRAKRGPAGELFF	TGCGCCAGCAGCAGCCACCGGGCTAAGCGGGGCCCGGCCGGGGAGCTGTTTTTT
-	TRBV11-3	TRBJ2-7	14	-	CASSLEHNSYEQYF	TGTGCCAGCAGCTTGGAGCATAACTCCTACGAGCAGTACTTC
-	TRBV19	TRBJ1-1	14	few	CASSASPGGTEAFF	TGTGCCAGTAGTGCATCACCAGGAGGCACTGAAGCTTTCTTT
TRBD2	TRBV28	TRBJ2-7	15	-	CASIFGGEGLREQYF	TGTGCCAGCATATTCGGCGGGGAGGGCCTCCGGGAGCAGTACTTC
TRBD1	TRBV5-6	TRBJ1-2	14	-	CASSLTGVLYGYTF	TGTGCCAGCAGCTTGACAGGGGTGCTTTATGGCTACACCTTC
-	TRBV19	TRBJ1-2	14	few	CASSIGDSNYGYTF	TGTGCCAGTAGTATTGGGGACTCTAACTATGGCTACACCTTC
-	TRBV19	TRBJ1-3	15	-	CASQTGKLSGNTIYF	TGTGCCAGTCAAACAGGGAAACTCTCTGGAAACACCATATATTTT
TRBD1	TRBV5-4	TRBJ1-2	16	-	CASSNPTGDEGYGYTF	TGTGCCAGCAGCAACCCGACAGGGGATGAGGGCTATGGCTACACCTTC
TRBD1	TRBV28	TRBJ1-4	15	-	CASSPTGGSREKLFF	TGTGCCAGCAGCCCCACAGGGGGCTCCCGGGAAAAACTGTTTTTT
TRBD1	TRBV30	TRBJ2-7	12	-	CAWGDSSYEQYF	TGTGCCTGGGGGGACAGCTCCTACGAGCAGTACTTC
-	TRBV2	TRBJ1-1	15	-	CASSEALWPQAEAFF	TGTGCCAGCAGTGAAGCGCTTTGGCCCCAAGCTGAAGCTTTCTTT
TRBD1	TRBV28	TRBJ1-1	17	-	CASSLGGQASTGTEAFF	TGTGCCAGCAGTTTGGGTGGACAGGCGTCAACGGGGACTGAAGCTTTCTTT
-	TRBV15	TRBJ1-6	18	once	CATSRDPGLSSYNSPLHF	TGTGCCACCAGCAGAGATCCGGGGTTGAGCTCCTATAATTCACCCCTCCACTTT
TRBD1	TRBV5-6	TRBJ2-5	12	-	CATTGQEETQYF	TGTGCCACTACGGGACAGGAAGAGACCCAGTACTTC
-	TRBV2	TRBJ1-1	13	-	CASSIQGNTEAFF	TGTGCCAGCAGCATACAGGGTAACACTGAAGCTTTCTTT
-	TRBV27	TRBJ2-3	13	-	CASMGGSTDTQYF	TGTGCCAGCATGGGGGGTAGCACAGATACGCAGTATTTT
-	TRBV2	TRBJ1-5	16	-	CASSERKELYNQPQHF	TGTGCCAGCAGTGAACGAAAGGAGCTCTACAATCAGCCCCAGCATTTT
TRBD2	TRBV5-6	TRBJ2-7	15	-	CASRFGLAGVYEQYF	TGTGCCAGCAGATTCGGACTAGCGGGAGTATACGAGCAGTACTTC
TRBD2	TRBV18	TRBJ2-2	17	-	CASSPHGLAGNTGELFF	TGTGCCAGCTCACCACACGGACTAGCGGGGAACACCGGGGAGCTGTTTTTT
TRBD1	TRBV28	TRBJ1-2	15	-	CASSGRQGTNYGYTF	TGTGCCAGCAGCGGAAGACAGGGGACCAACTATGGCTACACCTTC
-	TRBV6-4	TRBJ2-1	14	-	CASSDGAEGNEQFF	TGTGCCAGCAGTGACGGGGCAGAAGGCAATGAGCAGTTCTTC
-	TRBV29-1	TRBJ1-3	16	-	CSVVQHGGSSGNTIYF	TGCAGCGTTGTTCAGCACGGCGGGAGCTCTGGAAACACCATATATTTT
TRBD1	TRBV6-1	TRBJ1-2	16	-	CASSEAGSGDSYGYTF	TGTGCCAGCAGTGAAGCGGGATCCGGGGACAGCTATGGCTACACCTTC
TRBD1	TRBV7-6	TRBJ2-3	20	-	CASSYLSPITRTGVTDTQYF	TGTGCCAGCAGCTATTTGTCCCCTATAACCCGGACAGGGGTCACAGATACGCAGTATTTT
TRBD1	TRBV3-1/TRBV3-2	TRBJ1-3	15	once	CASSQVVGQADTIYF	TGTGCCAGCAGCCAAGTCGTCGGACAGGCGGACACCATATATTTT
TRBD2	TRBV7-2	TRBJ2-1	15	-	CASSVGLAPYNEQFF	TGTGCCAGCAGCGTGGGACTAGCGCCCTACAATGAGCAGTTCTTC
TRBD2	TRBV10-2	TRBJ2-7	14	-	CASSEGLASREQYF	TGCGCCAGCAGTGAGGGACTAGCGTCGAGAGAGCAGTACTTC
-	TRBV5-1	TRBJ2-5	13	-	CASSLIPRETQYF	TGCGCCAGCAGCTTAATACCCAGAGAGACCCAGTACTTC
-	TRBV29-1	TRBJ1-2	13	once	CSVEWSGGRGYTF	TGCAGCGTTGAATGGAGCGGTGGGCGCGGCTACACCTTC
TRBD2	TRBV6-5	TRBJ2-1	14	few	CASTRTSVYNEQFF	TGTGCCAGCACGAGGACTAGCGTTTACAATGAGCAGTTCTTC
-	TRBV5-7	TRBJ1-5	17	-	CASSLSRRAGRYQPQHF	TGTGCCAGCAGCTTGTCTCGGAGGGCGGGGAGGTATCAGCCCCAGCATTTT
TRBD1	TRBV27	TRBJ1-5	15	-	CASSLQGALNQPQHF	TGTGCCAGCAGCCTACAGGGGGCCCTCAATCAGCCCCAGCATTTT
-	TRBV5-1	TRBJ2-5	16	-	CASSLIRAGVTETQYF	TGCGCCAGCAGCTTGATCAGGGCTGGGGTAACGGAGACCCAGTACTTC
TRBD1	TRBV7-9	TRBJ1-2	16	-	CASSLIIAQGARGYTF	TGTGCCAGCAGCTTAATAATCGCCCAGGGGGCGCGGGGCTACACCTTC
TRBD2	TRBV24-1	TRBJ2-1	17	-	CATSDLPSGIYGNEQFF	TGTGCCACCAGTGATTTGCCTAGCGGGATCTATGGTAATGAGCAGTTCTTC
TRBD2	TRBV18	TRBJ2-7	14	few	CASSPTSDVYEQYF	TGTGCCAGCTCTCCGACTAGCGATGTCTACGAGCAGTACTTC